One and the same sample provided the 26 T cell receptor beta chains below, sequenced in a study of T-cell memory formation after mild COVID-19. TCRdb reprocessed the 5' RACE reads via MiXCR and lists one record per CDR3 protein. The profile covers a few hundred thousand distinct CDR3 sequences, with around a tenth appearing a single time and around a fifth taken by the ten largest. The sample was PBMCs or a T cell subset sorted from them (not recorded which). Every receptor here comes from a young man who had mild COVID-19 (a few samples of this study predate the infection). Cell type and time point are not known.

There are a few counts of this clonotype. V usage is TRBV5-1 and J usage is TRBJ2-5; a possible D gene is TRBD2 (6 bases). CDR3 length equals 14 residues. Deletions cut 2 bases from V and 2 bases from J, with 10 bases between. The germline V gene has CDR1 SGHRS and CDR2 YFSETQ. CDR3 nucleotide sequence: TGCGCCAGCAGCTTCACCGGGACTCAAGAGACCCAGTACTTC. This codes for CASSFTGTQETQYF.

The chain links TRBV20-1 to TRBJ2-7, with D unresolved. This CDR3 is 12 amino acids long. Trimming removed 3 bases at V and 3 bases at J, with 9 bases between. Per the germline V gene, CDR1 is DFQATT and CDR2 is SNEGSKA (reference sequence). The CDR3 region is CSARGANYEQYV. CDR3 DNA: TGCAGTGCTAGGGGCGCCAACTACGAGCAGTACGTC.

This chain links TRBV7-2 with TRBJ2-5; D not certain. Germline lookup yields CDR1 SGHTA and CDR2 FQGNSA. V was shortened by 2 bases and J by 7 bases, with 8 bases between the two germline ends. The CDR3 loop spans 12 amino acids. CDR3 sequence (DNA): TGTGCCAGCAGCTTAATTGTAGGGACCCAGTACTTC. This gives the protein CASSLIVGTQYF. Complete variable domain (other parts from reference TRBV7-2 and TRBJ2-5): GAGVSQSPSNKVTEKGKDVELRCDPISGHTALYWYRQSLGQGLEFLIYFQGNSAPDKSGLPSDRFSAERTGGSVSTLTIQRTQQEDSAVYLCASSLIVGTQYFGPGTRLLVL.

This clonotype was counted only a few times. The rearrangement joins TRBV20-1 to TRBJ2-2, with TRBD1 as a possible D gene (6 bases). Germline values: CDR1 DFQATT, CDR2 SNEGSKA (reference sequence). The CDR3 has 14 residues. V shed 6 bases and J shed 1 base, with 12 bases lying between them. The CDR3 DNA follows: TGCAGTGCCCTGGGACACGAGAACACCGGGGAGCTGTTTTTT. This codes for CSALGHENTGELFF.

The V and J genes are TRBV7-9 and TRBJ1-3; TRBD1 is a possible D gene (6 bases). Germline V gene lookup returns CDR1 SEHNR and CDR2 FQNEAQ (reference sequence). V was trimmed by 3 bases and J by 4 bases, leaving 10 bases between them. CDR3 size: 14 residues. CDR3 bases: TGTGCCAGCAGCTTGGACAGCCCAGGAAACACCATATATTTT. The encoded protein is CASSLDSPGNTIYF.

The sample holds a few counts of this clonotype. The CDR3 coding sequence is TGTGCCAGCAGCCAAGAAGACAGGGCCTTCGAAGCTTTCTTT. It yields the protein CASSQEDRAFEAFF. The V and J genes are TRBV4-2 and TRBJ1-1, with 7 bases matching TRBD1. Per germline, CDR1 LGHNA and CDR2 YNFKEQ. This CDR3 has 14 amino acids. V lost 0 bases, J lost 8 bases, and 6 bases stayed unmatched.

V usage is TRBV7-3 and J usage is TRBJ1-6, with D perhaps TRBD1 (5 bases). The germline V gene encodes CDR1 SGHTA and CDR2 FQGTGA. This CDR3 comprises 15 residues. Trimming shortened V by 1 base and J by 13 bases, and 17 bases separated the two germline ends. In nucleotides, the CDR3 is TGTGCCAGCAGCTTAAGGGGCCCCCTGATGAGTCCCCTCCACTTT. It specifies CASSLRGPLMSPLHF.

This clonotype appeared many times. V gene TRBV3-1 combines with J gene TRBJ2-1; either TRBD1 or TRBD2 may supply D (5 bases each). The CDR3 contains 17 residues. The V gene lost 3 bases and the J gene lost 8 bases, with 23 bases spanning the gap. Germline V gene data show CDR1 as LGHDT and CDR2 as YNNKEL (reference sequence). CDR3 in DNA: TGTGCCAGCAGCCACACCTTCCGGGGCCAGGAAGGCGATGAGCAGTTCTTC. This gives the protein CASSHTFRGQEGDEQFF.

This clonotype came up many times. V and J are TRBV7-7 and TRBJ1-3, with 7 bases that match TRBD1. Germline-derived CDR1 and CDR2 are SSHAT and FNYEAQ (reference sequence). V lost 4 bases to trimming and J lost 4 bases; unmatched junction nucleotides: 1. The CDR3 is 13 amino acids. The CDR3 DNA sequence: TGTGCCAGCAGCTCGGGACAGGGAAACACCATATATTTT. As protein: CASSSGQGNTIYF.

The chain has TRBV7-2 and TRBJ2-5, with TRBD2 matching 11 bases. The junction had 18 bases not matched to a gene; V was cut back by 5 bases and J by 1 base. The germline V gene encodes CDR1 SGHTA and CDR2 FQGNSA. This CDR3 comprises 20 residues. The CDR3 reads CASSTSRRGSGGAFQETQYF. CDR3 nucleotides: TGTGCCAGCAGCACGTCCCGGAGGGGTAGCGGGGGGGCTTTCCAAGAGACCCAGTACTTC.

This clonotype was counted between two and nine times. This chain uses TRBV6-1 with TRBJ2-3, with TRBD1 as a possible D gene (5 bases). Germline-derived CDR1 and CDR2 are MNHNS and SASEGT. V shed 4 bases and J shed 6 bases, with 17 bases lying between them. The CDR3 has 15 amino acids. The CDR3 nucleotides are TGTGCCAGCAGTGGCAAAGGCCAGGGATGGGATACGCAGTATTTT. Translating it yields CASSGKGQGWDTQYF.

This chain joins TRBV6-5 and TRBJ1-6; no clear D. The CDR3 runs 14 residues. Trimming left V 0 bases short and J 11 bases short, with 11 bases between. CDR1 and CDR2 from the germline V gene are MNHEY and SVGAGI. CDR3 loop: CASSYSYQDAPLHF. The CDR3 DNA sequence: TGTGCCAGCAGTTACTCTTACCAGGATGCACCCCTCCACTTT.

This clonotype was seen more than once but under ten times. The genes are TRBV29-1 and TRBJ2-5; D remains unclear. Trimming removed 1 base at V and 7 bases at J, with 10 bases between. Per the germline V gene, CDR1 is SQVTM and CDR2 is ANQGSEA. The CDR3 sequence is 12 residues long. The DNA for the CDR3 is TGCAGCGTTGAAGCCGGATCCTGGACCCAGTACTTC. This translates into CSVEAGSWTQYF.

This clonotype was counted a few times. In DNA, the CDR3 is TGCAGTGCTAGAGTGCGGGGGGCCCCAGGGTGGGCCCAGTACTTC. Amino acid sequence: CSARVRGAPGWAQYF. J is TRBJ2-5 and V is TRBV20-1; TRBD2 agrees at 8 bases. The V segment lost 1 base and the J segment 9 bases; nucleotides outside the gene matches: 13. The germline gives CDR1 DFQATT, CDR2 SNEGSKA (reference sequence). This CDR3 is 15 amino acids long.

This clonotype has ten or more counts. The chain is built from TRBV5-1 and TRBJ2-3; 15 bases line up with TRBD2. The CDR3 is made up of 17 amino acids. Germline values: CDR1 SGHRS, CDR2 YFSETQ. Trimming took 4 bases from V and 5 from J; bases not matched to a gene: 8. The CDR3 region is CASSPRTSGGALDTQYF. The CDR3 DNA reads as TGCGCCAGCAGCCCCAGGACTAGCGGGGGGGCGTTAGATACGCAGTATTTT.

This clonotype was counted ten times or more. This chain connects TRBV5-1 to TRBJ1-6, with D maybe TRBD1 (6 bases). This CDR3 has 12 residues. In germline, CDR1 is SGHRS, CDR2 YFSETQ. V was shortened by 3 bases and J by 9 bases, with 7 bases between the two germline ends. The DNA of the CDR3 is TGCGCCAGCAGCTCGACAGGTTCACCCCTCCACTTT. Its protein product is CASSSTGSPLHF.

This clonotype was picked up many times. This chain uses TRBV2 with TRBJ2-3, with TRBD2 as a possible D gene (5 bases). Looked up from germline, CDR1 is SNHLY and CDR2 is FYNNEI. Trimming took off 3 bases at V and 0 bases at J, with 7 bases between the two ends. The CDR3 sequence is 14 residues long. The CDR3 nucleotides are TGTGCCAGCAGTGAGGGCGGGAGCACAGATACGCAGTATTTT. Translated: CASSEGGSTDTQYF.

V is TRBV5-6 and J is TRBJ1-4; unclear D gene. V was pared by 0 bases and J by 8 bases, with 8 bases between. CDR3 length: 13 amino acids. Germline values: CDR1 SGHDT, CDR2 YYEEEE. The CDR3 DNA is TGTGCCAGCAGCTTGGGACGGTTAGAAAAACTGTTTTTT. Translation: CASSLGRLEKLFF.

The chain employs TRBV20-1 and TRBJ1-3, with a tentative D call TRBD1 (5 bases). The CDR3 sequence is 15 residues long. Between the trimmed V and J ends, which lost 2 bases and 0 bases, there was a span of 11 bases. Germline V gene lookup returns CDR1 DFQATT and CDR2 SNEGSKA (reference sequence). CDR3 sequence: CSARPGAGSGNTIYF. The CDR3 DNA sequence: TGCAGTGCTAGACCCGGGGCTGGCTCTGGAAACACCATATATTTT.

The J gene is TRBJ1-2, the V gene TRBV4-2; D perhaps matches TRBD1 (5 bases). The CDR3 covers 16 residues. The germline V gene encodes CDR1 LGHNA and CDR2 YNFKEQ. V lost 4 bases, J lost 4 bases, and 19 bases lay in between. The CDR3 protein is CASSRDRDWSLYGYTF. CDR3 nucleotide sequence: TGTGCCAGCAGCCGAGATCGGGACTGGTCGCTCTATGGCTACACCTTC.

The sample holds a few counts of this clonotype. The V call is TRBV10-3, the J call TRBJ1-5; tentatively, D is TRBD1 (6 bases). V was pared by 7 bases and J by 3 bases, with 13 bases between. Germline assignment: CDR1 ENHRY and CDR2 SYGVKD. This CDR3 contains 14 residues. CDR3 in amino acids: CAIKGESFNQPQHF. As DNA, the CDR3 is TGTGCCATCAAGGGGGAGTCGTTCAATCAGCCCCAGCATTTT.

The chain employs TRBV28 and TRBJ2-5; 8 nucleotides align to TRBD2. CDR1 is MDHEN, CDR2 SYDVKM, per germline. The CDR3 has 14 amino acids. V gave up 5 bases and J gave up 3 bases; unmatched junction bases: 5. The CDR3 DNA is TGTGCCAGCAGTGGGGGACTAGGGGAAGAGACCCAGTACTTC. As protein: CASSGGLGEETQYF.

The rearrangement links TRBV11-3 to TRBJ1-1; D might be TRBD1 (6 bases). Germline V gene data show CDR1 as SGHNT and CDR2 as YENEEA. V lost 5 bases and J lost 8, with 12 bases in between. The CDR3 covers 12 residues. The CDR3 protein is CASSAPGTEAFF. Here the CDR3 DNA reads TGTGCCAGCAGCGCCCCCGGGACAGAAGCTTTCTTT.

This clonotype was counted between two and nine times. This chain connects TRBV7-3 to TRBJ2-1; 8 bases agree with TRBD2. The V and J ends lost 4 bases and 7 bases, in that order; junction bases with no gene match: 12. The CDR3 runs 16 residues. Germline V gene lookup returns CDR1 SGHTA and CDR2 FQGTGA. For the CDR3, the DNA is TGTGCCAGCAGCTCGCCCGAGGTAGCGGGGAGGAATGAGCAGTTCTTC. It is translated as CASSSPEVAGRNEQFF. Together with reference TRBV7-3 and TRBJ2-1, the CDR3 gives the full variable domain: GAGVSQTPSNKVTEKGKYVELRCDPISGHTALYWYRQSLGQGPEFLIYFQGTGAADDSGLPNDRFFAVRPEGSVSTLKIQRTERGDSAVYLCASSSPEVAGRNEQFFGPGTRLTVL.

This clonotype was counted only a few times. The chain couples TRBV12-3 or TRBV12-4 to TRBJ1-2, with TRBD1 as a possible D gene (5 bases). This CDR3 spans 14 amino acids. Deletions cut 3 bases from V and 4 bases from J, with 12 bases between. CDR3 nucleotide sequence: TGTGCCAGCAGTTTTAATCAGGGCGGCTATGGCTACACCTTC. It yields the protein CASSFNQGGYGYTF.

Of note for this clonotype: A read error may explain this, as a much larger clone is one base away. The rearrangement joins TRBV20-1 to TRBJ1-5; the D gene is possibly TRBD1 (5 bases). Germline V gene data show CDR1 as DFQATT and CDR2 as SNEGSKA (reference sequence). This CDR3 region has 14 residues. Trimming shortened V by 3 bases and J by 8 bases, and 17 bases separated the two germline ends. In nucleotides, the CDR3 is TGCAGTGCTAGTCCAGGGACCGTTTATAAGCCCCAGCATTTT. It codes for CSASPGTVYKPQHF.